This T cell receptor beta chain was found in a study of blood T cell repertoires in COVID-19 (dated by TCRdb to 2020 to 2021). As for the study more broadly: Collaborator samples came from the United States, Italy and Spain and covered acute and convalescent phases of COVID-19. The material from the prospective study consisted of cDNA or gDNA derived from T cells, B-cell-depleted T cells, or PBMCs. Where available, HLA class I and class II types were obtained from metadata supplied by the sample provider rather than from assay-based typing. The repertoires were released in a freely available public database meant as a resource for research on the immune response to SARS-CoV-2. Nearly every sample came with metadata listing a de-identified subject ID, COVID-19 status, age in years and sex. The dataset comprised deeply sampled blood TCRbeta repertoires from subjects exposed to, actively infected with, or recovered from COVID-19. Samples came from the ongoing ImmuneRACE study (first 160 participants) plus 1,254 subjects from 6 global collaborators.

The CDR3 runs 14 residues from the cysteine to the phenylalanine. The kept DNA is CDR3 alone, 42 bases in frame from the first base. The germline V gene sets CDR1 to SGHTA and CDR2 to FQGNSA. V drops 5 bases and J drops 4 bases, leaving 11 bases in between. Each collaborating institution followed its own protocols to collect whole blood in K2EDTA tubes. For TCRbeta analysis, collaborators shipped samples as frozen whole blood, isolated PBMCs, or DNA extracted from either of those sample types. About this clone itself: Its antigen has not been determined. No much larger clone is present one base from it, and per-base qualities are unavailable.

Points the paper makes about the study in general: The quantity of clinical and demographic metadata differed by source and by participant and was supplied without curation.

TCRbeta CDR3 regions were amplified from genomic DNA using the immunoSEQ Assay, a bias-controlled multiplex PCR. Turning to the authors' computational methods: The number of nucleated cells in each sample was estimated from the amplification of reference gene primers within the assay. Sequence reads were collapsed and filtered to measure the absolute abundance of every unique TCRbeta CDR3 rearrangement. Productive Simpson clonality was computed per sample as the square root of Simpson's diversity index over productive rearrangements. TCRdb retrieved this table from immuneACCESS and kept in-frame rearrangements only. Not all clones are present; in checked studies, unresolved V genes account for under half, and no reason is known for the remainder. From that table come the V and J calls and clone size; the DNA was used to work out D and trimming. This sample has tens of thousands of clones in its table, and over 80% of those were observed once. The ten biggest clones cover 8.3% of the sample.

This sequence was found in a human donor with active COVID-19. The donor label of this sample is uncertain. The chain is assembled from TRBV7-2 and TRBJ2-2; TRBD2 might be the D gene, on 6 matching bases. Sequencing input: peripheral blood. DNA sequence: TGTGCCAGCAGCCGGGGAGGATTCACCGGGGAGCTGTTTTTT. Its protein is CASSRGGFTGELFF.